Below, 30 T cell receptor beta chains from the same sample are listed, as sequenced in a study of T cell changes during pregnancy in multiple sclerosis. Some clones are missing from TCRdb's copy, which holds only in-frame ones; the method was immunoSEQ multiplex PCR. The data contain more than 35,000 clones, around 93% of them singletons. The input for sequencing was CD4+ T cells from peripheral blood mononuclear cells, taken in the third trimester of pregnancy. The receptors shown here come from a female donor in good health, enrolled as a control in a pregnancy study.

The chain carries TRBV28 and TRBJ2-7, with 8 nucleotides matching TRBD1. The CDR3 sequence is 14 residues long. J gave up 5 bases and V 5 bases, and 8 bases lay outside the gene matches. CDR1 is MDHEN and CDR2 is SYDVKM in the germline V gene. The CDR3 nucleotides read TGTGCCAGCAGTGGACGACAGGGGTTGGACGAGCAGTACTTC. It yields the protein CASSGRQGLDEQYF.

The chain couples TRBV19 to TRBJ2-5; D gene unclear. Looked up from germline, CDR1 is LNHDA and CDR2 is SQIVND (reference sequence). V shed 6 bases and J shed 5 bases, with 13 bases lying between them. The CDR3 has 13 residues. The chain's CDR3 is CASRPHFAETQYF. CDR3 bases: TGTGCCAGTAGACCCCACTTCGCGGAGACCCAGTACTTC.

J is TRBJ1-1 and V is TRBV6-1, with D possibly being TRBD1 (5 bases). V was pared by 1 base and J by 1 base, with 7 bases between. Looked up from germline, CDR1 is MNHNS and CDR2 is SASEGT. This CDR3 has 14 residues. CDR3 DNA sequence: TGTGCCAGCAGTGAAGGACAGAAGAACACTGAAGCTTTCTTT. Its protein is CASSEGQKNTEAFF.

This rearrangement joins TRBV28 to TRBJ2-7; D is perhaps TRBD2 (6 bases). Germline CDR1 and CDR2: MDHEN and SYDVKM. The ends were cut back, 6 bases at V and 12 bases at J, with 18 bases in the middle. This CDR3 is built from 12 residues. CDR3 DNA sequence: TGTGCCAGCAGCTTCCAGGGCGGGGTCTCGTACTTC. Translation: CASSFQGGVSYF. Drawing the rest from reference TRBV28 and TRBJ2-7, the complete variable domain is DVKVTQSSRYLVKRTGEKVFLECVQDMDHENMFWYRQDPGLGLRLIYFSYDVKMKEKGDIPEGYSVSREKKERFSLILESASTNQTSMYLCASSFQGGVSYFGPGTRLTVT.

The V call is TRBV6-6, the J call TRBJ1-3; 7 bases line up with TRBD1. The V gene's germline CDR1 is MNHNY and CDR2 SVGAGI (reference sequence). V dropped 6 bases and J dropped 0; count of bases not matched to a gene: 8. The CDR3 length is 16 residues. CDR3 bases: TGTGCCAGCAGGGGCACCGACAGGGTCTCTGGAAACACCATATATTTT. Amino acid sequence: CASRGTDRVSGNTIYF.

V is TRBV28 and J is TRBJ1-2; D gene uncertain. The V gene's germline CDR1 is MDHEN and CDR2 SYDVKM. The V gene lost 4 bases and the J gene lost 2 bases, with 5 bases spanning the gap. The CDR3 sequence is 12 residues long. CDR3 DNA: TGTGCCAGCAGTTGGCAGAACTATGGCTACACCTTC. Amino acid sequence: CASSWQNYGYTF.

J is TRBJ2-6 and V is TRBV28, with a tentative D call TRBD1 (5 bases). The V gene lost 5 bases and the J gene lost 4 bases, with 15 bases spanning the gap. This CDR3 has 16 residues. Germline CDR1 is MDHEN and CDR2 is SYDVKM. The CDR3 region has the DNA TGTGCCAGCAGTATATCAGGGTTGACCGGGGCCAACGTCCTGACTTTC. It yields the protein CASSISGLTGANVLTF.

V and J are TRBV25-1 and TRBJ1-3; D may be TRBD1 (6 bases). This CDR3 contains 15 residues. Trimming left V 3 bases short and J 2 bases short, with 11 bases between. The germline CDR1 and CDR2 sequences are MGHDK and SYGVNS. CDR3: CASSDTDRTGNTIYF. The CDR3 region has the DNA TGTGCCAGCAGTGACACCGACAGGACTGGAAACACCATATATTTT. The full variable domain, rest sourced from reference TRBV25-1 and TRBJ1-3, is EADIYQTPRYLVIGTGKKITLECSQTMGHDKMYWYQQDPGMELHLIHYSYGVNSTEKGDLSSESTVSRIRTEHFPLTLESARPSHTSQYLCASSDTDRTGNTIYFGEGSWLTVV.

This clone appeared once. The genes are TRBV5-5 and TRBJ2-5; D is ambiguous. This CDR3 is built from 14 residues. Trimming took off 1 base at V and 1 base at J, with 8 bases between the two ends. Per the germline V gene, CDR1 is SGHKS and CDR2 is YYEKEE (reference sequence). CDR3 in DNA: TGTGCCAGCAGCTTGCTCGGCGGCCAAGAGACCCAGTACTTC. Amino acids: CASSLLGGQETQYF.

This clone was recorded only once. CDR3 loop: CASSLRLAFYNEQFF. For the CDR3, the DNA is TGTGCCAGCAGCCTACGACTAGCGTTTTACAATGAGCAGTTCTTC. The chain combines TRBV14 with TRBJ2-1, with 8 bases lining up with TRBD2. Germline trimming cut 4 bases from V and 4 bases from J; bases unmatched to any gene: 6. CDR1 is SGHDN, CDR2 FVKESK, per germline. The CDR3 length is 15 residues. Based on the CDR3 plus reference TRBV14 and TRBJ2-1, the full variable domain is EAGVTQFPSHSVIEKGQTVTLRCDPISGHDNLYWYRRVMGKEIKFLLHFVKESKQDESGMPNNRFLAERTGGTYSTLKVQPAELEDSGVYFCASSLRLAFYNEQFFGPGTRLTVL.

The J gene is TRBJ1-2, the V gene TRBV19; no reliable D call. V lost 3 bases to trimming and J lost 0 bases, with 5 bases between them. This CDR3 region has 13 residues. Germline loops: CDR1 LNHDA, CDR2 SQIVND (reference sequence). Here the CDR3 reads CASSMYSNYGYTF. For the CDR3, the DNA is TGTGCCAGTAGTATGTACTCTAACTATGGCTACACCTTC.

The chain uses TRBV18 and TRBJ2-3, with 14 bases aligning to TRBD2. Germline assignment: CDR1 KGHSH and CDR2 LQKENI. With V trimmed by 0 bases and J by 5 bases, 1 base remained unmatched. This CDR3 region has 16 residues. DNA for the CDR3: TGTGCCAGCTCACCACCCGGACTAGCGGGAGGAGATACGCAGTATTTT. It yields the protein CASSPPGLAGGDTQYF.

This chain connects TRBV15 to TRBJ2-2; 11 bases line up with TRBD1. There are 15 residues in the CDR3. Germline CDR1 and CDR2: LNHNV and YYDKDF (reference sequence). J gave up 5 bases and V 9 bases, and 8 bases lay outside the gene matches. CDR3 sequence: CATDSGTGGTGELFF. Written as DNA, the CDR3 is TGTGCCACAGACTCCGGGACAGGGGGAACCGGGGAGCTGTTTTTT.

The V and J genes are TRBV2 and TRBJ2-7; perhaps TRBD1 as D (5 bases). Germline values: CDR1 SNHLY, CDR2 FYNNEI. This CDR3 region has 17 residues. Trimming removed 0 bases at V and 4 bases at J, with 19 bases between. The CDR3 protein is CASSEALQGRVKYEQYF. CDR3 nucleotides: TGTGCCAGCAGTGAAGCGCTTCAGGGCAGGGTTAAATACGAGCAGTACTTC.

The J gene is TRBJ2-7, the V gene TRBV27; 9 bases are a match to TRBD1. V gave up 6 bases and J gave up 5 bases; unmatched junction bases: 14. This CDR3 has 16 amino acids. CDR1 and CDR2 (germline): MNHEY, SMNVEV (reference sequence). The DNA of the CDR3 is TGTGCCAGCAGCCCCACGGAGGGACAGGGAAACCACGAGCAGTACTTC. As protein: CASSPTEGQGNHEQYF.

The gene calls are TRBV25-1 and TRBJ1-3; D gene unclear. The CDR3 spans 15 residues. V was shortened by 3 bases and J by 1 base, with 10 bases between the two germline ends. From germline, CDR1 is MGHDK and CDR2 SYGVNS. The CDR3 coding sequence is TGTGCCAGCAGTGAGGCAGGCTATTCTGGAAACACCATATATTTT. It is translated as CASSEAGYSGNTIYF.

The chain has TRBV5-6 and TRBJ2-7; D may be TRBD1 (6 bases). The CDR3 runs 16 residues. Looked up from germline, CDR1 is SGHDT and CDR2 is YYEEEE. V lost 0 bases to trimming and J lost 1 base, with 14 bases between them. The CDR3 spells CASSLEGGPHSYEQYF. The CDR3 DNA is TGTGCCAGCAGCTTGGAAGGGGGTCCTCATTCCTACGAGCAGTACTTC.

The CDR3 DNA sequence: TGTGCCAGCAGCCGGGGTAACACAGATACGCAGTATTTT. Amino acids: CASSRGNTDTQYF. The chain carries TRBV27 and TRBJ2-3, with D perhaps TRBD2 (5 bases). Per germline, CDR1 MNHEY and CDR2 SMNVEV (reference sequence). The V end lost 6 bases, the J end lost 2 bases, and 9 bases lay between the germline ends. The CDR3 is 13 residues long.

This chain connects TRBV5-3 to TRBJ1-5; TRBD1 might be the D (5 bases). TRBV5-3 is marked as an open reading frame, function uncertain. The CDR3 length is 15 residues. Deletions cut 4 bases from V and 7 bases from J, with 18 bases between. The CDR3 reads CARSKRVGVRQPQHF. CDR3 bases: TGTGCCAGAAGCAAGCGGGTAGGGGTTCGCCAGCCCCAGCATTTT.

This clone has just one count. V gene TRBV29-1 combines with J gene TRBJ2-1; weak D call: TRBD2 (6 bases). The V end was cut by 8 bases, the J end by 1 base, with 12 bases between. Germline V gene lookup returns CDR1 SQVTM and CDR2 ANQGSEA. The CDR3 totals 13 residues. The CDR3 is CSFMAGSYNEQFF. CDR3 DNA: TGCAGCTTCATGGCGGGGTCCTACAATGAGCAGTTCTTC.

The genes are TRBV11-2 and TRBJ2-5, with D possibly being TRBD1 (6 bases). The germline V gene encodes CDR1 SGHAT and CDR2 FQNNGV. V lost 5 bases to trimming and J lost 4 bases, with 14 bases between them. This CDR3 spans 14 amino acids. CDR3: CASSPRGGLETQYF. The CDR3 DNA sequence: TGTGCCAGCAGCCCTCGTGGGGGCTTAGAGACCCAGTACTTC.

V and J are TRBV27 and TRBJ2-1; 9 positions match TRBD2. CDR1 is MNHEY and CDR2 is SMNVEV in the germline V gene (reference sequence). The J segment lost 6 bases and the V segment lost 3 bases, leaving 9 bases of the junction unmatched. This CDR3 comprises 16 residues. CDR3 nucleotides: TGTGCCAGCAGTTTTAGGGGCGCGGGAGGGATCAATGAGCAGTTCTTC. It translates to CASSFRGAGGINEQFF.

The chain couples TRBV29-1 to TRBJ2-5, with TRBD1 as a possible D gene (5 bases). CDR1 and CDR2 (germline): SQVTM, ANQGSEA. Trimming took off 7 bases at V and 5 bases at J, with 11 bases between the two ends. The CDR3 has 11 amino acids. CDR3 bases: TGCAGCGCGACAGTGGGGGAGACCCAGTACTTC. Translating gives CSATVGETQYF.

The V call is TRBV28, the J call TRBJ2-7; TRBD1 matches at 9 bases. V was pared by 5 bases and J by 5 bases, with 10 bases of the junction left unmatched. In germline, CDR1 is MDHEN, CDR2 SYDVKM. The CDR3 runs to 15 residues. Written as DNA, the CDR3 is TGTGCCAGCAGTAGGGGGGTACAGGGGGCGAACGAGCAGTACTTC. Translation gives CASSRGVQGANEQYF.

The chain joins TRBV30 to TRBJ2-7; 7 bases are a match to TRBD2. Germline CDR1 and CDR2: GTSNPN and SVGIG (reference sequence). The CDR3 covers 15 residues. V trimming: 0 bases; J trimming: 3 bases; junction bases outside the gene matches: 8. The CDR3 nucleotides are TGTGCCTGGAGTGTAGGAGCGGGGATAATCTACGAGCAGTACTTC. Encoded protein: CAWSVGAGIIYEQYF.

The rearrangement uses TRBV29-1 and TRBJ1-2; a weak D match, TRBD1 (5 bases). In germline, CDR1 is SQVTM, CDR2 ANQGSEA. The CDR3 is made up of 11 amino acids. With 2 bases removed from V and 5 bases from J, the gap between germline ends came to 6 bases. The CDR3 DNA is TGCAGCGTTGAACGGGGGTATGGCTACACCTTC. The encoded protein is CSVERGYGYTF.

V gene TRBV19 combines with J gene TRBJ2-1, with D uncertain. Germline CDR1 and CDR2: LNHDA and SQIVND (reference sequence). This CDR3 is 13 amino acids long. V was pared by 3 bases and J by 8 bases, with 11 bases between. The CDR3 DNA sequence: TGTGCCAGTAGTATTGAGGATGCAGATGAGCAGTTCTTC. This translates into CASSIEDADEQFF.

The rearrangement uses TRBV19 and TRBJ1-1; 10 bases are shared with TRBD1. Germline CDR1 is LNHDA and CDR2 is SQIVND (reference sequence). J was trimmed by 3 bases and V by 1 base; bases with no gene match: 2. The length of the CDR3 is 15 residues. The CDR3 nucleotides are TGTGCCAGTAGTATAGGGACAGGGGGACACACTGAAGCTTTCTTT. The encoded protein is CASSIGTGGHTEAFF.

The CDR3 bases are TGTGCCAGTAGTACAGAGGGCAGGGGCTCCAATCGCAGAAATGGCTACACCTTC. As protein: CASSTEGRGSNRRNGYTF. This chain uses TRBV19 with TRBJ1-2, with a weak D call TRBD1 (6 bases). Trimming removed 4 bases at V and 6 bases at J, with 27 bases between. In germline, CDR1 is LNHDA, CDR2 SQIVND (reference sequence). The CDR3 extends over 18 amino acids. The entire variable domain, with the rest obtained from reference TRBV19 and TRBJ1-2, is as follows: DGGITQSPKYLFRKEGQNVTLSCEQNLNHDAMYWYRQDPGQGLRLIYYSQIVNDFQKGDIAEGYSVSREKKESFPLTVTSAQKNPTAFYLCASSTEGRGSNRRNGYTFGSGTRLTVV.

V and J are TRBV7-2 and TRBJ2-7, with TRBD2 matching 7 bases. Germline-derived CDR1 and CDR2 are SGHTA and FQGNSA. The trim removed 5 bases at V and 1 base at J, leaving 8 bases unmatched. The CDR3 runs to 15 residues. The CDR3 here is CASSPGGEGSYEQYF. The CDR3 nucleotides are TGTGCCAGCAGCCCTGGGGGGGAGGGGTCCTACGAGCAGTACTTC.